This TCR beta chain was recovered during a study of brain T cells in children with intractable seizures. Findings of the study overall: Pre- and post-surgery blood differed in depth, so pre-surgery absences may be undersampling.

In regard to this clone: Its target is not known.

Time point reported: blood from clinic visit 5 months post-surgery; TSC patient then seizure free. Sequencing was limited to surgery cases with top T cell transcript signatures in brain tissue. The germline V gene has CDR1 LGHDT and CDR2 YNNKEL (reference sequence). There are 17 residues in the CDR3. V was clipped by 4 bases and J by 0 bases; unmatched bases: 5. Method: immunoSEQ multiplex PCR; TCRdb's copy keeps in-frame clones and lacks some. The table lists about 340,000 clones, more than 85% of them singletons, with approximately 5% in the top ten. The receptor comes from a boy less than two years old with tuberous sclerosis and intractable seizures. The specimen was peripheral blood, collected roughly 5 months after surgery. This chain links TRBV3-1 (or the pseudogene TRBV3-2) with TRBJ2-3; 12 bases agree with TRBD2. The chain's CDR3 is CASSPTSGGPSTDTQYF. Here the CDR3 DNA reads TGTGCCAGCAGCCCAACTAGCGGGGGGCCTAGCACAGATACGCAGTATTTT.